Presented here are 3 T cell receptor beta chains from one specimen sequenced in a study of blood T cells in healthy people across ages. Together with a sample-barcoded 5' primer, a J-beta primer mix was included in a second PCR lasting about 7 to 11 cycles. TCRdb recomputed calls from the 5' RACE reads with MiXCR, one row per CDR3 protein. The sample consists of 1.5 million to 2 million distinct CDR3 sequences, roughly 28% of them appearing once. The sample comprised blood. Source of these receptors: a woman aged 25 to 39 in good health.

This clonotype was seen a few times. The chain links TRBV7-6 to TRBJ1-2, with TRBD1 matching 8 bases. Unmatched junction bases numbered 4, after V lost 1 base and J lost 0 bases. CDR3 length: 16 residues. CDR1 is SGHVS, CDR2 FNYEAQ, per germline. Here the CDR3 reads CASSLGTGGANYGYTF. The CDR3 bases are TGTGCCAGCAGCTTAGGAACAGGGGGAGCTAACTATGGCTACACCTTC.

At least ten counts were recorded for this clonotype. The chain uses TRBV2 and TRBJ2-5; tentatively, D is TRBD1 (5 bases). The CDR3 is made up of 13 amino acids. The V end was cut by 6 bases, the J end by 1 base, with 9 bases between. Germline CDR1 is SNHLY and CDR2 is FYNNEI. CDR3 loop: CASRDDSQETQYF. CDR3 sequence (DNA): TGTGCCAGCAGAGACGACAGCCAAGAGACCCAGTACTTC.

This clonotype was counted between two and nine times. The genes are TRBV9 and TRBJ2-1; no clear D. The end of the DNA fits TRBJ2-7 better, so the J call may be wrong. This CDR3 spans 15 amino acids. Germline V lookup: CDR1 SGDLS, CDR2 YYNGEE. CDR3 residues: CASSVEVQPYNEQYF. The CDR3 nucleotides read TGTGCCAGCAGCGTAGAGGTCCAGCCTTACAATGAGCAGTACTTC.